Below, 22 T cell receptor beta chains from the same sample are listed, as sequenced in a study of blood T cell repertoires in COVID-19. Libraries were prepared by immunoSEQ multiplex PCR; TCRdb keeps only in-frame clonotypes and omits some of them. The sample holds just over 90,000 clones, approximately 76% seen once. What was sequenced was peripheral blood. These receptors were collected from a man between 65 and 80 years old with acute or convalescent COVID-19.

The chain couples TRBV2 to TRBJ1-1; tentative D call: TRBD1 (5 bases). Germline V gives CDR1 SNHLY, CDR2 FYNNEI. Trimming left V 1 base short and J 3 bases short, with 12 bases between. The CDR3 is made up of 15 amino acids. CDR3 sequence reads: CASSEGGTGDTEAFF. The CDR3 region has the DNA TGTGCCAGCAGTGAAGGCGGTACAGGAGACACTGAAGCTTTCTTT.

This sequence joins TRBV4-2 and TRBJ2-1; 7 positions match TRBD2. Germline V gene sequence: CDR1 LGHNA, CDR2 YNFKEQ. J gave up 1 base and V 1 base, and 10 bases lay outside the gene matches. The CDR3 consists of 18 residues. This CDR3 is CASSQAWMRERSYNEQFF. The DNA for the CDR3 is TGTGCCAGCAGCCAAGCGTGGATGCGGGAGAGGTCCTACAATGAGCAGTTCTTC.

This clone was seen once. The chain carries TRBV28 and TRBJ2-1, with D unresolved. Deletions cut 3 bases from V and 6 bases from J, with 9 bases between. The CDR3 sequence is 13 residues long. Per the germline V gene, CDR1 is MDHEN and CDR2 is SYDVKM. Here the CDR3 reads CASSLGQSNEQFF. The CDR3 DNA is TGTGCCAGCAGTTTGGGCCAAAGCAATGAGCAGTTCTTC. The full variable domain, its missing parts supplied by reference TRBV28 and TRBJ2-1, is DVKVTQSSRYLVKRTGEKVFLECVQDMDHENMFWYRQDPGLGLRLIYFSYDVKMKEKGDIPEGYSVSREKKERFSLILESASTNQTSMYLCASSLGQSNEQFFGPGTRLTVL.

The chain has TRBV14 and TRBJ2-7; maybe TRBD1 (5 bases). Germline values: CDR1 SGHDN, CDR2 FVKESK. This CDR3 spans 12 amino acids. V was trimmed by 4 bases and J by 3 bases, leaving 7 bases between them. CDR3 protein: CASSRDSYEQYF. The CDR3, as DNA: TGTGCCAGCAGCCGAGACAGCTACGAGCAGTACTTC.

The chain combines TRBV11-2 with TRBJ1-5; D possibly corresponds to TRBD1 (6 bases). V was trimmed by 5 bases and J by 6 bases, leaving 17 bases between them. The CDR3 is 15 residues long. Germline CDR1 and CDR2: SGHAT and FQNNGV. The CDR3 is CASSRTAEGGQPQHF. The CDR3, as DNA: TGTGCCAGCAGCCGGACAGCCGAGGGTGGTCAGCCCCAGCATTTT.

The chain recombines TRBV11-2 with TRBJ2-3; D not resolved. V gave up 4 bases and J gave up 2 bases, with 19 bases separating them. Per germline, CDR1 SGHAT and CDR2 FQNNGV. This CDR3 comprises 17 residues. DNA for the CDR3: TGTGCCAGCAGCTCTTTAGGAGCCCTCATTACCACAGATACGCAGTATTTT. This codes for CASSSLGALITTDTQYF. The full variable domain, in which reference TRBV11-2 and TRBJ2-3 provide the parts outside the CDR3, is EAGVAQSPRYKIIEKRQSVAFWCNPISGHATLYWYQQILGQGPKLLIQFQNNGVVDDSQLPKDRFSAERLKGVDSTLKIQPAKLEDSAVYLCASSSLGALITTDTQYFGPGTRLTVL.

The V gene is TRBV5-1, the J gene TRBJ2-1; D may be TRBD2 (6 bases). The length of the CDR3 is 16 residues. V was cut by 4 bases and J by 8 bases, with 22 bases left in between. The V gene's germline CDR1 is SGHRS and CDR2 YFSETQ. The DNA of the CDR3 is TGCGCCAGCAGCGGGAGCACCGGGACTGGCGGTTATGAGCAGTTCTTC. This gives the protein CASSGSTGTGGYEQFF.

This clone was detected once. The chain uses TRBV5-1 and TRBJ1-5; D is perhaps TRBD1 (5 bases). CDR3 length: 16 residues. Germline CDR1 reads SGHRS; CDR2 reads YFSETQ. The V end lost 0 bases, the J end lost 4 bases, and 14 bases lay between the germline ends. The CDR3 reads CASSLEGQGGNQPQHF. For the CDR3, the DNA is TGCGCCAGCAGCTTGGAGGGGCAGGGTGGGAATCAGCCCCAGCATTTT.

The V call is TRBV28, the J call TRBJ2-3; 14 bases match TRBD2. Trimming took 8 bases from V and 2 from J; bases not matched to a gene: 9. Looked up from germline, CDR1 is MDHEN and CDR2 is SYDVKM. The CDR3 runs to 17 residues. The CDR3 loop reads CASGLAGGTKSTDTQYF. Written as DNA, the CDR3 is TGTGCCAGCGGACTAGCGGGAGGTACGAAATCCACAGATACGCAGTATTTT.

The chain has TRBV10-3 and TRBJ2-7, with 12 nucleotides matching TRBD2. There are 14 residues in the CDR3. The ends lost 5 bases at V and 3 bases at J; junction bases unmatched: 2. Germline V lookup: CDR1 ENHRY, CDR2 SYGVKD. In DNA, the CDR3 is TGTGCCATCAGTCGGACTAGCGGGATCTACGAGCAGTACTTC. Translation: CAISRTSGIYEQYF.

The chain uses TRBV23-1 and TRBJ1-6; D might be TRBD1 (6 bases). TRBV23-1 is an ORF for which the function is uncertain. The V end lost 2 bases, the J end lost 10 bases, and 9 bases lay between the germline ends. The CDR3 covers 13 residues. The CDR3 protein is CASSQRGRSPLHF. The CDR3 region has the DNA TGCGCCAGCAGTCAAAGGGGGAGATCACCCCTCCACTTT.

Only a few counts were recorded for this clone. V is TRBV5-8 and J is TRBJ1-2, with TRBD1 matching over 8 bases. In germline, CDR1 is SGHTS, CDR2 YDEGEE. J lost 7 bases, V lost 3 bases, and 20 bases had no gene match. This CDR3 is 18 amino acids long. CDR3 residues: CASSYGSGQDRQSRGYTF. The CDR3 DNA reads TGTGCCAGCAGCTACGGATCGGGACAGGATCGTCAAAGTCGTGGCTACACCTTC.

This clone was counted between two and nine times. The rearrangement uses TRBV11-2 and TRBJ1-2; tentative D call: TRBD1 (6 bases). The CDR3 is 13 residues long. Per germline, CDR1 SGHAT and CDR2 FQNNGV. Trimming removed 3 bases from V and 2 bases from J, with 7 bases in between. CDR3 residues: CASSLDRNYGYTF. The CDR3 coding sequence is TGTGCCAGCAGCTTGGACAGAAACTATGGCTACACCTTC.

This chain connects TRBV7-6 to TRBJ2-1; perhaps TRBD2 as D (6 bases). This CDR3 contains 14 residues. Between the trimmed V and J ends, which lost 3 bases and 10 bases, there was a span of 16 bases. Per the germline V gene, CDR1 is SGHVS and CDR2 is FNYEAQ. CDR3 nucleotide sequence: TGTGCCAGCAGCTTGGGGGGTGACCACGGGGAGCAGTTCTTC. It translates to CASSLGGDHGEQFF.

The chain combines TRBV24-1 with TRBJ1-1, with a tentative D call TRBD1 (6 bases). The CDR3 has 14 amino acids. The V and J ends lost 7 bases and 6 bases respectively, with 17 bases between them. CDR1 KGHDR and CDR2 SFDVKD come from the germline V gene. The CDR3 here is CATSSRGANAEAFF. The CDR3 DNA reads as TGTGCCACCAGCTCACGGGGGGCAAACGCTGAAGCTTTCTTT.

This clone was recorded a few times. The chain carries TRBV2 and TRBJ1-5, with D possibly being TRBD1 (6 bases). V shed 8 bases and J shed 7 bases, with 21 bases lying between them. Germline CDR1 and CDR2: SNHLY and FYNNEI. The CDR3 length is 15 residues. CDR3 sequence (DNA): TGTGCCAGCGGTGGGTCCCCAGGGGCTGGGCAGCCCCAGCATTTT. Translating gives CASGGSPGAGQPQHF.

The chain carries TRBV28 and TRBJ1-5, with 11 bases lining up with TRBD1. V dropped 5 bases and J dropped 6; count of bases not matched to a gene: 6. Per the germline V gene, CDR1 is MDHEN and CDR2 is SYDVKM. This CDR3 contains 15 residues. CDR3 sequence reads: CASSLRTGGGQPQHF. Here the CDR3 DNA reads TGTGCCAGCAGTCTCCGGACAGGGGGCGGTCAGCCCCAGCATTTT.

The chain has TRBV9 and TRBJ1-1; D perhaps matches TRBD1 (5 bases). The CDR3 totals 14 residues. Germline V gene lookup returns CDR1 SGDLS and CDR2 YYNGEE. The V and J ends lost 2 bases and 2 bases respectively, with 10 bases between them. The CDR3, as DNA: TGTGCCAGCAGCGTGCGGGGGACTAACACTGAAGCTTTCTTT. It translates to CASSVRGTNTEAFF.

CDR3 loop: CATSDLVDNEQFF. CDR3 bases: TGTGCCACCAGTGATTTAGTAGACAATGAGCAGTTCTTC. The rearrangement uses TRBV24-1 and TRBJ2-1, with D uncertain. The CDR3 extends over 13 amino acids. Germline CDR1 is KGHDR and CDR2 is SFDVKD. The V end was cut by 1 base, the J end by 5 bases, with 5 bases between.

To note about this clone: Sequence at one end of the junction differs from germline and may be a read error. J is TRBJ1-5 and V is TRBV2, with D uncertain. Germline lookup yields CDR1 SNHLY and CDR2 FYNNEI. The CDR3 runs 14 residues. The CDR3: CAGSGGISNQPQHF. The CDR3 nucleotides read TGTGCCGGCAGTGGAGGGATTAGCAATCAGCCCCAGCATTTT.

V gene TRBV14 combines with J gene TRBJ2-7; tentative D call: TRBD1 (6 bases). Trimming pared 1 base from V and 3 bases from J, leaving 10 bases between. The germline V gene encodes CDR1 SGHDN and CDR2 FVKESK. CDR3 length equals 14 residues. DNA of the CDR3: TGTGCCAGCAGCCAAGCTCCAGGGGACTACGAGCAGTACTTC. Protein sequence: CASSQAPGDYEQYF.

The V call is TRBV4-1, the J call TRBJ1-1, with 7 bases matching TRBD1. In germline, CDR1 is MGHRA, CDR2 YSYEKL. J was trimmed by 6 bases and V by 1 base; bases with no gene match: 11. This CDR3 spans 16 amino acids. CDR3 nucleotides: TGCGCCAGCAGCCAAGGACAGGGTTCGGGCGTCGCTGAAGCTTTCTTT. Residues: CASSQGQGSGVAEAFF.